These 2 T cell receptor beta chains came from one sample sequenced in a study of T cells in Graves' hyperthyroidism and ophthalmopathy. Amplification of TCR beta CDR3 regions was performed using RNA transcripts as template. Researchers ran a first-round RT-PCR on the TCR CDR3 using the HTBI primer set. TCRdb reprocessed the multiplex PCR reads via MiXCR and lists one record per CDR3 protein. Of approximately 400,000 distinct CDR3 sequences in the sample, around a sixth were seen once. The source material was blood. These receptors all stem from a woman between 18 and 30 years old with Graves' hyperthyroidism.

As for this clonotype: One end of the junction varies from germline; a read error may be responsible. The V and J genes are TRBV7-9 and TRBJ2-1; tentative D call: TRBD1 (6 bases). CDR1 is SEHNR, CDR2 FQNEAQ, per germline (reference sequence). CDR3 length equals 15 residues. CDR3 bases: TGTGCCAGCACCCTAACAGGGACGTCCTACAATGAGCAGTCCTTC. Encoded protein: CASTLTGTSYNEQSF. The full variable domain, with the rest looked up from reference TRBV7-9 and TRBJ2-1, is DTGVSQNPRHKITKRGQNVTFRCDPISEHNRLYWYRQTLGQGPEFLTYFQNEAQLEKSRLLSDRFSAERPKGSFSTLEIQRTEQGDSAMYLCASTLTGTSYNEQSFGPGTRLTVL.

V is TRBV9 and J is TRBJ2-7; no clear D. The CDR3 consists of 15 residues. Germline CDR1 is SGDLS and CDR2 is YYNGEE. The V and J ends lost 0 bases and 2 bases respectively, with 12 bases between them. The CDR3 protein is CASSVGTEVTYEQYF. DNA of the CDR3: TGTGCCAGCAGCGTAGGAACGGAAGTTACCTACGAGCAGTACTTC.